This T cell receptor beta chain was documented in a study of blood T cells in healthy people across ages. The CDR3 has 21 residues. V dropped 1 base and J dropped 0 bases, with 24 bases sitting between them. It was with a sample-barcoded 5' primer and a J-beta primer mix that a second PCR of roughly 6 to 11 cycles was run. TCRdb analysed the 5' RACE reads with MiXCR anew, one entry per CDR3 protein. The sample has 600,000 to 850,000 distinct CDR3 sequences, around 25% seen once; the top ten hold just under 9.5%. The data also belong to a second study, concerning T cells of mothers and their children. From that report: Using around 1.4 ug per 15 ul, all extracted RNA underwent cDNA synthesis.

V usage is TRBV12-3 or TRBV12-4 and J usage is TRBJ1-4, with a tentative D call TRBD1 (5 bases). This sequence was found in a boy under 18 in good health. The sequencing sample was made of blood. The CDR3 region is CASSLGFGGSNAASTNEKLFF. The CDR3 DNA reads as TGTGCCAGCAGTTTAGGTTTTGGGGGGAGCAACGCCGCTTCAACTAATGAAAAACTGTTTTTT.